One and the same sample provided the 6 T cell receptor beta chains below, sequenced in a study of CD8+ T cells in alopecia areata. Treatment specified: oral pan-JAK inhibitor, 5-10 mg twice daily. RNA extraction and reverse transcription yielded cDNA as sequencing template. TCRdb's table, derived via immunoSEQ multiplex PCR, lists solely in-frame clones and lacks some. This sample has some 130,000 clones, with about 59% found just once. The sequences come from CD8+ T cells sorted from blood, collected at week 4, from a patient treated with tofacitinib. These receptors were taken from a human donor with alopecia areata.

The V and J genes are TRBV5-1 and TRBJ2-3; 7 bases map to TRBD2. Germline V gene lookup returns CDR1 SGHRS and CDR2 YFSETQ. Trimming removed 4 bases from V and 4 bases from J; junction bases left unmatched: 3. The CDR3 spans 13 residues. The CDR3, as DNA: TGCGCCAGCAGCCCGGGACTACCAGATACGCAGTATTTT. Its translation is CASSPGLPDTQYF.

CDR3 region: CASSPTGSTNYGYTF. CDR3 nucleotide sequence: TGTGCCAGCAGCCCGACAGGGTCGACTAACTATGGCTACACCTTC. The chain couples TRBV13 to TRBJ1-2, with 7 bases lining up with TRBD1. There are 15 residues in the CDR3. Germline assignment: CDR1 PRHDT and CDR2 FYEKMQ (reference sequence). V was pared by 5 bases and J by 0 bases, with 6 bases of the junction left unmatched.

The J gene is TRBJ1-5, the V gene TRBV7-8; TRBD1 matches 8 bases. Trimming at V came to 5 bases and at J to 2 bases, leaving 5 bases not matched to a gene. This CDR3 has 15 residues. Per germline, CDR1 SGHVS and CDR2 FQNEAQ. The CDR3 region has the DNA TGTGCCAGCAGCGAAGACAGGGGAGGCAATCAGCCCCAGCATTTT. This translates into CASSEDRGGNQPQHF.

The J gene is TRBJ1-2, the V gene TRBV13; TRBD1 might be the D (5 bases). Germline CDR1 is PRHDT and CDR2 is FYEKMQ (reference sequence). V was clipped by 2 bases and J by 3 bases, with 10 bases between them. This CDR3 spans 14 amino acids. The chain's CDR3 is CASSLSDSHYGYTF. The CDR3 DNA reads as TGTGCCAGCAGCTTATCCGACAGCCACTATGGCTACACCTTC.

V usage is TRBV4-1 and J usage is TRBJ1-5, with 10 bases that match TRBD1. This CDR3 has 16 amino acids. J lost 5 bases, V lost 1 base, and 5 bases had no gene match. CDR1 and CDR2 from the germline V gene are MGHRA and YSYEKL. For the CDR3, the DNA is TGCGCCAGCAGCCAAGGTCCGGGACAGGGGTATCAGCCCCAGCATTTT. Its translation: CASSQGPGQGYQPQHF.

V is TRBV30 and J is TRBJ2-5, with D perhaps matching TRBD2 (5 bases). The CDR3 runs 13 residues. V lost 0 bases and J 7 bases, leaving 12 bases between the germline ends. CDR1 GTSNPN and CDR2 SVGIG come from the germline V gene (reference sequence). The CDR3 spells CAWSVIEGGTQYF. The CDR3 DNA sequence: TGTGCCTGGAGTGTAATCGAGGGCGGGACCCAGTACTTC.